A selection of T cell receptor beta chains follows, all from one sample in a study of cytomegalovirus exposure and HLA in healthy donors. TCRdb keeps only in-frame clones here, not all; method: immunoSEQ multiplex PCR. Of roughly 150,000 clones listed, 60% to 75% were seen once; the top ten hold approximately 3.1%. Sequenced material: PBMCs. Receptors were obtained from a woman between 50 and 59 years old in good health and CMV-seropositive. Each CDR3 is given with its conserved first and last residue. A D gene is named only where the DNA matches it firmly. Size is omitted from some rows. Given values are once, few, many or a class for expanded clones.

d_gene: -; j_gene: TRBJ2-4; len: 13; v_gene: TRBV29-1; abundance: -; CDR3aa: CSVEEGSKRIQYF; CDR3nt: TGCAGCGTTGAAGAGGGGAGTAAAAGGATTCAGTACTTC
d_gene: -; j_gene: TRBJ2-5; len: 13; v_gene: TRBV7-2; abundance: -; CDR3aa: CASSANRQETQYF; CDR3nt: TGTGCCAGCAGCGCGAACAGGCAAGAGACCCAGTACTTC
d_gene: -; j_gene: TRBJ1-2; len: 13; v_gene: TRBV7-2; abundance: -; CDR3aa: CASSLEGFYGHTF; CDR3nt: TGTGCCAGCAGCTTAGAGGGGTTCTATGGCCACACCTTC
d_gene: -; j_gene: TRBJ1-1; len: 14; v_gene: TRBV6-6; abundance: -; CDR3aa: CATSTGGVGNEAFF; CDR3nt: TGTGCCACCTCCACGGGGGGGGTTGGTAATGAAGCTTTCTTT
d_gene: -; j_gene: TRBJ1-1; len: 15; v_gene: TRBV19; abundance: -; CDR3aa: CASSLSPDRNTEAFF; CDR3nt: TGTGCCAGTAGCCTAAGCCCGGACAGGAACACTGAAGCTTTCTTT
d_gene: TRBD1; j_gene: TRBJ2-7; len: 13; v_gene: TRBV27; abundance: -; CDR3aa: CASSRDSGYEQYF; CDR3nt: TGTGCCAGTTCCCGGGACAGTGGCTACGAGCAGTACTTC
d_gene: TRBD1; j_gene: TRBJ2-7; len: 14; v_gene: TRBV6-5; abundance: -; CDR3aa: CATMAPTGRNEQYF; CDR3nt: TGTGCCACCATGGCCCCGACAGGGAGAAACGAGCAGTACTTC
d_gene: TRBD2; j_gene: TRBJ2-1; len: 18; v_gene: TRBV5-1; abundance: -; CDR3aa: CASSPRGSGGTSYNEQFF; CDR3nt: TGCGCCAGCAGCCCCCGGGGGAGCGGGGGGACCTCCTACAATGAGCAGTTCTTC
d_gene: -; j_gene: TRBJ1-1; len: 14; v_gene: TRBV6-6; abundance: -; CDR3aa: CASSKGLGPTEAFF; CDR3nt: TGTGCCAGCAGTAAAGGACTCGGACCCACTGAAGCTTTCTTT
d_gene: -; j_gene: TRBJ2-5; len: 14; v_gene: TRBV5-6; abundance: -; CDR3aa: CASSWSGFQETQYF; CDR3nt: TGTGCCAGCAGCTGGAGCGGGTTCCAAGAGACCCAGTACTTC
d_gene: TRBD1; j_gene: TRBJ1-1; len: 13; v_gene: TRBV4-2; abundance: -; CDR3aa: CASSSRGRAEAFF; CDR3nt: TGTGCCAGCAGCTCCAGGGGGAGAGCTGAAGCTTTCTTT
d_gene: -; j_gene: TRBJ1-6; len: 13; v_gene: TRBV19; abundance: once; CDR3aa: CASSGTRSSPLHF; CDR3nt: TGTGCCAGTTCCGGGACAAGGAGTTCACCCCTCCACTTT
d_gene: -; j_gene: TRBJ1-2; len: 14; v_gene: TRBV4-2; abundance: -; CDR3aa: CASSRVGGDYGYTF; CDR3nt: TGTGCCAGCAGCCGAGTAGGGGGGGACTATGGCTACACCTTC
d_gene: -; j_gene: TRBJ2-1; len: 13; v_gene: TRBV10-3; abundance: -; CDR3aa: CAISETVAPEQFF; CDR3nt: TGTGCCATCAGTGAGACAGTGGCCCCTGAGCAGTTCTTC
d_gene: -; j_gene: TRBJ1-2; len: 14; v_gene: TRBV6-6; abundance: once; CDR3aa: CASTHGPYRGGYTF; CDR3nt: TGTGCCAGCACTCACGGACCATACCGCGGGGGCTACACCTTC
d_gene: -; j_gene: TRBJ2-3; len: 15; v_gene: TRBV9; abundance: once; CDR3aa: CASSAPSGREDTQYF; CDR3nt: TGTGCCAGCAGCGCACCATCTGGGCGAGAAGATACGCAGTATTTT
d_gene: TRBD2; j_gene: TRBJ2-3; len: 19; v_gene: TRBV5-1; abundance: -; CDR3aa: CASSSNWPSGGGYTDTQYF; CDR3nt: TGCGCCAGCAGCTCCAATTGGCCTAGCGGGGGGGGCTATACAGATACGCAGTATTTT
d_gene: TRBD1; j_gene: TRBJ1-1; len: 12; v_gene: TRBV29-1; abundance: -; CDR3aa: CSVLRRTGGAFF; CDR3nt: TGCAGCGTTCTTCGTAGGACAGGGGGTGCTTTCTTT
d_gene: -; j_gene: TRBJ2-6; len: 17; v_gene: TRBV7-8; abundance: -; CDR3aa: CASSLEQGGSGANVLTF; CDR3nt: TGTGCCAGCAGCTTAGAGCAGGGGGGCTCTGGGGCCAACGTCCTGACTTTC
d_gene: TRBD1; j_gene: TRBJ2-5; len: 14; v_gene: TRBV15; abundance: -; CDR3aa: CATSRQGAGETQYF; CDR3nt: TGTGCCACCAGCAGACAGGGGGCGGGAGAGACCCAGTACTTC
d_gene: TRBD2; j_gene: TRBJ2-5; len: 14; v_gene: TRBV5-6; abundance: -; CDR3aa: CASSSMTSGKTQYF; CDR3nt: TGTGCCAGCAGCTCCATGACTAGCGGGAAGACCCAGTACTTC
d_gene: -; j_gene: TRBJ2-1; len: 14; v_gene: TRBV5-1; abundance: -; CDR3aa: CASSLDGATNEQFF; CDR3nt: TGCGCCAGCAGCTTGGATGGGGCCACCAATGAGCAGTTCTTC
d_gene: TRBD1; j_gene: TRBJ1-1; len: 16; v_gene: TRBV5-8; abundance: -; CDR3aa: CASSLAFDRVNTEAFF; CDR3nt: TGTGCCAGCAGCTTGGCCTTCGACAGGGTGAACACTGAAGCTTTCTTT
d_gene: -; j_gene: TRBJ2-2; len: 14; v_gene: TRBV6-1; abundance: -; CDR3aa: CASLLESYTGELFF; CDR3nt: TGTGCCAGCCTACTAGAGTCGTACACCGGGGAGCTGTTTTTT
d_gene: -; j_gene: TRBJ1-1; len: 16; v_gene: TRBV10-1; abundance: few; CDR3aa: CASSDKRGGQNTEAFF; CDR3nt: TGCGCCAGCAGTGATAAAAGGGGTGGACAGAACACTGAAGCTTTCTTT
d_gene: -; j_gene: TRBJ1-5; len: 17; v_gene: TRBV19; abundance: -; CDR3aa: CASNPGHQKIGNQPQHF; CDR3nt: TGTGCCAGTAACCCGGGACACCAGAAAATTGGCAATCAGCCCCAGCATTTT
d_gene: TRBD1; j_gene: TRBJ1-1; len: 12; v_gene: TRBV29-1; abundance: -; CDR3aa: CSVRQGNTEAFF; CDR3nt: TGCAGCGTTAGACAGGGTAACACTGAAGCTTTCTTT
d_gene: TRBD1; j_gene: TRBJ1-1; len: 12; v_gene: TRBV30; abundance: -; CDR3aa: CAWTGGHTEAFF; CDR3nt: TGTGCCTGGACAGGGGGCCACACTGAAGCTTTCTTT
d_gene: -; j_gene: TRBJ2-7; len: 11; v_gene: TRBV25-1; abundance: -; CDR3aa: CASSRGYEQYF; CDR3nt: TGTGCCAGCAGTCGGGGGTACGAGCAGTACTTC
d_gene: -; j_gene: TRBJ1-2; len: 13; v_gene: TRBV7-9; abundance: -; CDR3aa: CASSQTSGHGYTF; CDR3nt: TGTGCCAGCAGCCAAACGTCGGGTCATGGCTACACCTTC
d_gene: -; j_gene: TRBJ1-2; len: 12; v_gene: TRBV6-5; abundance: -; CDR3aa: CASSTGRGGYTF; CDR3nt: TGTGCCAGCAGTACAGGGCGAGGAGGCTACACCTTC
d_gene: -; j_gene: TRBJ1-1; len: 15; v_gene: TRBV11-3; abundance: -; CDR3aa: CASSLGQARDTEAFF; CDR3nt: TGTGCCAGCAGCTTAGGACAGGCGAGAGACACTGAAGCTTTCTTT
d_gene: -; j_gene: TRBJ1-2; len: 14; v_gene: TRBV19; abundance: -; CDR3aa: CASSVQGSVRGYTF; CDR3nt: TGTGCCAGTAGTGTCCAGGGAAGCGTAAGGGGCTACACCTTC
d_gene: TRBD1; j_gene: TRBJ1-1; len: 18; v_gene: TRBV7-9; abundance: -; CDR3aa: CASSLVFGTGEHNTEAFF; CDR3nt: TGTGCCAGCAGCTTAGTTTTTGGGACAGGGGAACACAACACTGAAGCTTTCTTT
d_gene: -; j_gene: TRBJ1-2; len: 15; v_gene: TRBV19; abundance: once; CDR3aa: CAGSIVRTATGGYTF; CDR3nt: TGTGCCGGTAGTATAGTTCGGACAGCAACGGGTGGCTACACCTTC